The 14 T cell receptor beta chains given below trace back to one sample, sequenced in a study of cytomegalovirus exposure and HLA in healthy donors. A multiplex PCR was run with 60 Vbeta primers and 13 Jbeta primers. TCRdb's table, derived via immunoSEQ multiplex PCR, lists solely in-frame clones and lacks some. The sample includes 200,000 to 300,000 clones, over 80% of them seen just once. The sequenced material came from PBMCs. Receptors originate from a woman in her forties in good health and CMV-seropositive.

The gene calls are TRBV10-3 and TRBJ2-1; tentatively, D is TRBD1 (5 bases). V was clipped by 6 bases and J by 0 bases, with 9 bases between them. This CDR3 has 14 amino acids. CDR1 and CDR2 (germline): ENHRY, SYGVKD. The CDR3 DNA reads TGTGCCATCAGCCCTCAGGGCTCCTACAATGAGCAGTTCTTC. This gives the protein CAISPQGSYNEQFF.

This clone was seen only a few times. This chain's CDR3 is CAWSINYEQYF. CDR3 nucleotides: TGTGCCTGGAGTATTAACTACGAGCAGTACTTC. The chain couples TRBV30 to TRBJ2-7, with no clear D. Trimming cost V 2 bases and J 3 bases, with 5 bases left between them. Germline V gene lookup returns CDR1 GTSNPN and CDR2 SVGIG (reference sequence). This CDR3 is 11 amino acids long.

Comments on this clone: Germline is not matched at one junction end, which may reflect a read error. The chain is built from TRBV7-9 and TRBJ1-1, with D maybe TRBD1 (6 bases). The CDR3 has 13 residues. Per germline, CDR1 SEHNR and CDR2 FQNEAQ (reference sequence). CDR3: CSSSDSWTVEAFF. The CDR3 DNA follows: TGTTCCAGCTCCGACTCCTGGACAGTTGAAGCTTTCTTT.

The CDR3 DNA reads as TGTGCCAGCAGCCCCCGCGCGGGGACAGGGGAAACTAATGAAAAACTGTTTTTT. It specifies CASSPRAGTGETNEKLFF. V gene TRBV9 combines with J gene TRBJ1-4; 10 bases agree with TRBD1. There are 18 residues in the CDR3. Trimming took 4 bases from V and 1 from J; bases not matched to a gene: 10. CDR1 and CDR2 (germline): SGDLS, YYNGEE.

The chain recombines TRBV4-3 with TRBJ1-1, with D possibly matching TRBD1 (6 bases). Germline V gene sequence: CDR1 LGHNA, CDR2 YSLEER. V was pared by 0 bases and J by 2 bases, with 16 bases between. The length of the CDR3 is 17 residues. The CDR3 DNA reads TGCGCCAGCAGCCAAGATAGGCCGACAGGAGGTAACACTGAAGCTTTCTTT. It translates to CASSQDRPTGGNTEAFF.

The chain has TRBV5-8 and TRBJ2-7; maybe TRBD1 (5 bases). Germline CDR1 reads SGHTS; CDR2 reads YDEGEE. V lost 0 bases, J lost 0 bases, and 7 bases lay in between. This CDR3 spans 14 amino acids. Here the CDR3 DNA reads TGTGCCAGCAGCTTGGAGACAGACTCCTACGAGCAGTACTTC. Residues: CASSLETDSYEQYF.

This chain joins TRBV10-3 and TRBJ2-7, with 8 bases that match TRBD1. The V segment lost 2 bases and the J segment 7 bases; nucleotides outside the gene matches: 4. Germline V gives CDR1 ENHRY, CDR2 SYGVKD. The CDR3 is 13 residues long. This CDR3 is CAISEVRGQEQYF. As DNA, the CDR3 is TGTGCCATCAGTGAGGTCAGGGGGCAGGAGCAGTACTTC.

This clone was seen only once. This rearrangement joins TRBV5-6 to TRBJ1-2; D is undetermined. The V end lost 0 bases, the J end lost 4 bases, and 7 bases lay between the germline ends. The CDR3 consists of 13 residues. In germline, CDR1 is SGHDT, CDR2 YYEEEE. CDR3 residues: CASSLGGAYGYTF. CDR3 sequence (DNA): TGTGCCAGCAGCTTGGGGGGAGCCTATGGCTACACCTTC.

This CDR3 reads CASSSAGTAWNTGELFF. CDR3 DNA: TGTGCCAGCAGCTCCGCTGGGACAGCTTGGAACACCGGGGAGCTGTTTTTT. The chain recombines TRBV11-3 with TRBJ2-2, with TRBD1 matching 7 bases. Germline CDR1 reads SGHNT; CDR2 reads YENEEA. The CDR3 consists of 17 residues. The ends lost 4 bases at V and 1 base at J; junction bases unmatched: 9.

The chain links TRBV7-3 to TRBJ2-7, with 9 bases lining up with TRBD1. V gave up 0 bases and J gave up 3 bases; unmatched junction bases: 3. Germline lookup yields CDR1 SGHTA and CDR2 FQGTGA. The CDR3 runs 15 residues. The CDR3 region is CASSLTYRGHYEQYF. CDR3 bases: TGTGCCAGCAGCTTAACCTACAGGGGGCACTACGAGCAGTACTTC.

The V gene is TRBV5-1, the J gene TRBJ1-2, with TRBD1 matching over 7 bases. From germline, CDR1 is SGHRS and CDR2 YFSETQ. V gave up 0 bases and J gave up 4 bases; unmatched junction bases: 6. This CDR3 is 15 amino acids long. For the CDR3, the DNA is TGCGCCAGCAGCTTGGGACAGGGTACCCTCTATGGCTACACCTTC. Residues: CASSLGQGTLYGYTF.

The chain is built from TRBV2 and TRBJ1-5; 8 bases map to TRBD1. Germline V lookup: CDR1 SNHLY, CDR2 FYNNEI. The trim removed 6 bases at V and 1 base at J, leaving 5 bases unmatched. The CDR3 is 15 amino acids. CDR3 sequence reads: CASRTTGGSNQPQHF. As DNA, the CDR3 is TGTGCCAGCAGGACCACAGGGGGAAGCAATCAGCCCCAGCATTTT.

The chain is built from TRBV7-3 and TRBJ1-1; D gene unclear. CDR3 length equals 14 residues. The germline gives CDR1 SGHTA, CDR2 FQGTGA. Trimming took off 2 bases at V and 6 bases at J, with 13 bases between the two ends. The CDR3 spells CASSLGRGIAEAFF. The DNA for the CDR3 is TGTGCCAGCAGCTTAGGACGGGGTATTGCTGAAGCTTTCTTT.

The chain links TRBV10-3 to TRBJ1-1; possibly TRBD1 for D (5 bases). The V gene's germline CDR1 is ENHRY and CDR2 SYGVKD. V was pared by 5 bases and J by 9 bases, with 13 bases between. The CDR3 covers 12 residues. The CDR3 reads CAISFAGGKAFF. DNA of the CDR3: TGTGCCATCAGTTTTGCTGGGGGGAAAGCTTTCTTT.